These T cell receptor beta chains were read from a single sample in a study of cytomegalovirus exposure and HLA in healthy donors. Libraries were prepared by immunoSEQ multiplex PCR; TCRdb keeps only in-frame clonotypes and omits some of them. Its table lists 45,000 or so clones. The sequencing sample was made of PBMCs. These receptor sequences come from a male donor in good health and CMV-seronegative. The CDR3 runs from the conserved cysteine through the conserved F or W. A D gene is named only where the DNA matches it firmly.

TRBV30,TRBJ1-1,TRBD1,TGTGCCTGGACGGAGTACACGACAGGGTCAACCAACACTGAAGCTTTCTTT,CAWTEYTTGSTNTEAFF
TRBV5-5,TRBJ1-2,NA,TGTGCCAGCAGCTTGACAGACCGCTATGGCTACACCTTC,CASSLTDRYGYTF
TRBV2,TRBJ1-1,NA,TGTGCCAGCACACTACAGGGTCTGGCTGAAGCTTTCTTT,CASTLQGLAEAFF
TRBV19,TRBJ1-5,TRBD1,TGTGCCAGTAGTATGTATGATGAGGCGACAGGGGATCAGCCCCAGCATTTT,CASSMYDEATGDQPQHF
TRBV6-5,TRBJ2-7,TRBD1,TGTGCCAGCAGTTACTCCGGGACAGGGGTTACTAGCGAGCAGTACTTC,CASSYSGTGVTSEQYF
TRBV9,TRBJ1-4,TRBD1,TGTGCCAGCAGCCCAGGGACAGGGGGTAGTGAAAAACTGTTTTTT,CASSPGTGGSEKLFF
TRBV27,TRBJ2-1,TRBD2,TGTGCCAGCAGTTTAAATCGGGAGGCTGAGCAGTTCTTC,CASSLNREAEQFF
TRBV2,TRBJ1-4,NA,TGTGCCAGCAGTGGGGGCAATAGTGAAAAACTGTTTTTT,CASSGGNSEKLFF
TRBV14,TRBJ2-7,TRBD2,TGTGCCAGCAGCCTATTAGCGGGAGGGCTTTACGAGCAGTACTTC,CASSLLAGGLYEQYF
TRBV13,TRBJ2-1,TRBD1,TGTGCCAGCAGCTCCAACAGGGGGAGGCAGTTCTTC,CASSSNRGRQFF
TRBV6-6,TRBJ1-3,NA,TGTGCCAGCAGTTACTCGGGCAACTCTGGAAACACCATATATTTT,CASSYSGNSGNTIYF
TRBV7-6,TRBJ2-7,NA,TGTGCCAGCAGCTTCGGTAGGGGGTACGAGCAGTACTTC,CASSFGRGYEQYF
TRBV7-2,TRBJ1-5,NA,TGTGCCAGCAGCTTCGCCAGAAATCAGCCCCAGCATTTT,CASSFARNQPQHF
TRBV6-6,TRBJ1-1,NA,TGTGCCAGCAGCCTCCCCATACAGCAAATCTGGACTGAAGCTTTCTTT,CASSLPIQQIWTEAFF
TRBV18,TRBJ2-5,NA,TGTGCCAGCTCACCTGACCGGACTGAAGAGACCCAGTACTTC,CASSPDRTEETQYF
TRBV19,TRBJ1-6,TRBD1,TGTGCCAGTAGTCGGGACAGGGGTGATTCACCCCTCCACTTT,CASSRDRGDSPLHF
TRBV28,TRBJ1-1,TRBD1,TGTGCCAGCAGTCCCACGGGACAGGGGAACACTGAAGCTTTCTTT,CASSPTGQGNTEAFF
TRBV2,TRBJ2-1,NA,TGTGCCAGCAGTGAAGTTATCCGGACACCCTACAATGAGCAGTTCTTC,CASSEVIRTPYNEQFF
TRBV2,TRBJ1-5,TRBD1,TGTGCCAGCAGTGGACAGGGTGAACAGCCCCAGCATTTT,CASSGQGEQPQHF
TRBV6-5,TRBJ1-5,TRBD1,TGTGCCAGCAGTTCAAGGACAGGGGGAAGCAATCAGCCCCAGCATTTT,CASSSRTGGSNQPQHF
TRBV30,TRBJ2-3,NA,TGTGCCTGGAGTTTAGACGGGGATACGCAGTATTTT,CAWSLDGDTQYF
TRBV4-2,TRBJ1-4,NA,TGTGCCAGCAGCCAAGAGCCCAGGCGAGAAGAAAAACTGTTTTTT,CASSQEPRREEKLFF
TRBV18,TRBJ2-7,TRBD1,TGTGCCAGCTCACCCGGACAGGGTGTCTACGAGCAGTACTTC,CASSPGQGVYEQYF
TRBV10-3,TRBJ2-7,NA,TGTGCCATCAGTGAGTCGGGGTTTGCGGGATCTGGATACGAGCAGTACTTC,CAISESGFAGSGYEQYF
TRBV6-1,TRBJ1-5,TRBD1,TGTGCCAGCGGGTCCGGGACAGGGGTTGATCAGCCCCAGCATTTT,CASGSGTGVDQPQHF
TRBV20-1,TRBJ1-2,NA,TGCAGCAGTTTTAACTATGGCTACACCTTC,CSSFNYGYTF
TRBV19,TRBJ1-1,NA,TGTGCCAGTAGTATTTCGGCAGGGGTGAACACTGAAGCTTTCTTT,CASSISAGVNTEAFF
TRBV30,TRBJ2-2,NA,TGTGCCTGGAGCCTAGAAGGCCCCGGGGAGCTGTTTTTT,CAWSLEGPGELFF
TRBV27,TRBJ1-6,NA,TGTGCCATCTCACCTAATCCAGGGAATGGGTCACCCCTCCACTTT,CAISPNPGNGSPLHF
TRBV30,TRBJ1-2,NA,TGTGCCTGGAGCGAAGGCGGTCCCCTGAGATATGGCTACACCTTC,CAWSEGGPLRYGYTF
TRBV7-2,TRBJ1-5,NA,TGTGCCAGCAGCGGCCAGGTGAATCAGCCCCAGCATTTT,CASSGQVNQPQHF
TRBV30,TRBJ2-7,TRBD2,TGTGCCTGGAGTACGTCTAGCGGCCCCTACGAGCAGTACTTC,CAWSTSSGPYEQYF
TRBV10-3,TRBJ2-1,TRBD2,TGTGCCATCAGCCCTAGCGGGACCTCCTACAATGAGCAGTTCTTC,CAISPSGTSYNEQFF
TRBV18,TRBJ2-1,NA,TGTGCCAGCTCACGAACTAGAGGGTACAATGAGCAGTTCTTC,CASSRTRGYNEQFF
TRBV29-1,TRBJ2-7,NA,TGCAGCGTTGCCCGGGGGGCCGGGGGCGAGCAGTACTTC,CSVARGAGGEQYF
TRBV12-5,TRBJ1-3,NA,TGTGCTAGTGGAGGGGTAGGAAACACCATATATTTT,CASGGVGNTIYF
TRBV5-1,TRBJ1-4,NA,TGCGCCAGCAGCTTCGGGAGGCACCCAACTAATGAAAAACTGTTTTTT,CASSFGRHPTNEKLFF
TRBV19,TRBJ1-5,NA,TGTGCCAGTAGCCAAGACAGGAATCAGCCCCAGCATTTT,CASSQDRNQPQHF
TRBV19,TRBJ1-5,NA,TGTGCCAGTAGTATAGATCGGGGGGATAATCAGCCCCAGCATTTT,CASSIDRGDNQPQHF
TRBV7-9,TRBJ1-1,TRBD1,TGTGCCAGCAGCTTAGGGGACAGTGAAGCTTTCTTT,CASSLGDSEAFF
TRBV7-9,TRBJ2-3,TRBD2,TGTGCCAGCAGCTTAGGAACAGCGGGAATCACAGATACGCAGTATTTT,CASSLGTAGITDTQYF
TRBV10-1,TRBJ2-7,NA,TGCGCCAGCAGTGAGTCCCAAACCTACGAGCAGTACTTC,CASSESQTYEQYF
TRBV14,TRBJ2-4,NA,TGTGCCAGCAGCCCTGGGCCCAGCAACTTC,CASSPGPSNF
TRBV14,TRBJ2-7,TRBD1,TGTGCCAGCAGCCACCTCATGACAGGGGTCAAGGACGAGCAGTACTTC,CASSHLMTGVKDEQYF
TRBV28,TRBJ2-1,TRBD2,TGTGCCAGCAGCGGGGAGGGCCCACTAGCGGGGCGGGACAATGAGCAGTTCTTC,CASSGEGPLAGRDNEQFF
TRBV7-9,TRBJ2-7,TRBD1,TGTGCCAGCAGCTCGTTTGGGGACAGGTTAAGTTCCTACGAGCAGTACTTC,CASSSFGDRLSSYEQYF
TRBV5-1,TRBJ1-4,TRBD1,TGCGCCAGCAGCCCGACAGGGCCCGGTAATGAAAAACTGTTTTTT,CASSPTGPGNEKLFF
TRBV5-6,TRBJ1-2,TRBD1,TGTGCCAGCAGCTCGTATAATGCGGGACAGGGTAGCGGCTACACCTTC,CASSSYNAGQGSGYTF
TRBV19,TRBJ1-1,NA,TGTGCCAGTAGTATAACTGGGGTTAGGGGAGGGGAAGCTTTCTTT,CASSITGVRGGEAFF
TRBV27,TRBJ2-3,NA,TGTGCCAGTCGACCGGGGGGCACAGATACGCAGTATTTT,CASRPGGTDTQYF
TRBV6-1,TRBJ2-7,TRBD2,TGTGCCAGCAGTGAAAGTTTCATAGCGGGAAGTGAGCAGTACTTC,CASSESFIAGSEQYF
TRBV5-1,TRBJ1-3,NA,TGCGCCAGCAGCTTGCAGGGTGGAAACACCATATATTTT,CASSLQGGNTIYF
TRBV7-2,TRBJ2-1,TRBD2,TGTGCCAGCAGCTTCCCGGGACTAGCAAACAATGAGCAGTTCTTC,CASSFPGLANNEQFF
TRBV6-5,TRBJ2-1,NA,TGTGCCAGCAGTTACTCTGTCGGCAGGGGCAATGAGCAGTTCTTC,CASSYSVGRGNEQFF
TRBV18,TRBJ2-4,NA,TGTGCCAGCTCACCACTTCTAGTGCAAGCCAAAAACATTCAGTACTTC,CASSPLLVQAKNIQYF